A selection of T cell receptor beta chains follows, all from one sample in a study of siplizumab effects on memory and regulatory T cells. The protocol was immunoSEQ multiplex PCR, while the TCRdb copy is restricted to in-frame clones and leaves out a portion. The repertoire includes some 97,000 clones, 90% to 95% of them detected once, and around 0.73% sits in the top ten. Input material: Tregs sorted from blood. The source of these receptors is a human donor in good health. CDR3s leave out the opening cysteine and the closing phenylalanine or tryptophan. The order of the fields is V gene, J gene, CDR3 protein.

>TRBV20-1|TRBJ2-5
SATGGLPH
>TRBV5-1|TRBJ2-5
ASSERTGFGIETQY
>TRBV15|TRBJ1-1
ATSRVPYRGTGEAF
>TRBV27|TRBJ1-2
ASSLRGGYGYT
>TRBV7-9|TRBJ2-5
AFAQETQY
>TRBV5-4|TRBJ2-7
ASSHTSGHRPHEQY
>TRBV7-9|TRBJ2-1
ASSLGLAGKDEQF
>TRBV6-5|TRBJ2-7
ASSQNGPNYEQY
>TRBV2|TRBJ1-5
ASSKATGGNQPQH
>TRBV5-1|TRBJ1-1
ASSLITGTEAF
>TRBV6-1|TRBJ1-1
ATRGTGVGKAF
>TRBV2|TRBJ1-2
ASSGTGGGYGYT
>TRBV27|TRBJ1-1
ASSLYGRGLNTEAF
>TRBV5-4|TRBJ2-4
ASSLQGAKNIQY
>TRBV15|TRBJ1-2
ATSRGGRMGSADYGYT
>TRBV2|TRBJ2-1
ASSEAVLGIGYNEQF
>TRBV7-6|TRBJ2-1
ASSTRDRDYNEQF
>TRBV18|TRBJ2-2
ASSPPGGAATGELF
>TRBV7-2|TRBJ2-7
ASSALGGADYEQY
>TRBV7-9|TRBJ2-5
ASSFSGSPRETQY
>TRBV2|TRBJ1-6
ASSERDRGLTYNSPLH
>TRBV27|TRBJ2-1
ASSLFSTSQNEQF
>TRBV28|TRBJ1-5
ASSPPQGSNQPQH
>TRBV5-1|TRBJ2-3
ASRMAEYTDTQY
>TRBV9|TRBJ2-7
ASSPRTSGDYEQY
>TRBV19|TRBJ2-3
ATSHGTGRADTQY
>TRBV19|TRBJ1-3
ASSMSRGISGNTIY
>TRBV27|TRBJ1-1
ASSSIIRVDKGEAF
>TRBV11-3|TRBJ2-3
ASSLGGYSTDTQY